Included here is one T cell receptor (beta chain) sequence, with context. The source of the sample is a study of blood T cell repertoires in COVID-19. Study overall: The samples span acute and convalescent COVID-19 from the United States, Italy and Spain. The cDNA or gDNA used as material had been derived from T cells, B-cell-depleted T cells, or PBMCs.

The CDR3 spans 13 residues. Germline V gene lookup returns CDR1 WSHSY and CDR2 SAAADI. Trimming pared 1 base from V and 3 bases from J, leaving 4 bases between. Original methodology: Estimation of nucleated cell counts relied on the amplification of reference gene primers. The method was immunoSEQ multiplex PCR; TCRdb's version includes in-frame clones alone and lacks a portion of them. V, J and clone size reflect that table, while D and trimming were determined from the DNA. The table lists around 270,000 clones, around nine tenths of them singletons. The gene calls are TRBV10-2 and TRBJ2-1; D not certain. The sequencing sample was made of peripheral blood. The TCR was taken from a man in his forties with acute or convalescent COVID-19. CDR3 loop: CASSEFNYNEQFF. The CDR3 DNA follows: TGCGCCAGCAGTGAGTTTAACTACAATGAGCAGTTCTTC.